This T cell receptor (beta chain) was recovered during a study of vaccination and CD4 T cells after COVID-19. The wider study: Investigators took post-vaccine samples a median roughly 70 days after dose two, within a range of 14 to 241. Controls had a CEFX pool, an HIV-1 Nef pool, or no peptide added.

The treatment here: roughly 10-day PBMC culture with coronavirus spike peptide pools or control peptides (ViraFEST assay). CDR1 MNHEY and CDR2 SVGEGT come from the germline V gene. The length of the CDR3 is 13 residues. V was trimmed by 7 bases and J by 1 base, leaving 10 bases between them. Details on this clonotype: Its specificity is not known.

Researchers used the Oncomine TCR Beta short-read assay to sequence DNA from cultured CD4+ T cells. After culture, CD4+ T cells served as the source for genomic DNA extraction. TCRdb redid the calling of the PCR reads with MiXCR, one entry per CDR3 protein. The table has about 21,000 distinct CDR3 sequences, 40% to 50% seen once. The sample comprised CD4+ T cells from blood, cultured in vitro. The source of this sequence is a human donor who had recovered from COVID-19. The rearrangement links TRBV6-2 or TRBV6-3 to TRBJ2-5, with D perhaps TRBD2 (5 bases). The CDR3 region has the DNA TGTGCCAGCACGGACTGGACCCAAGAGACCCAGTACTTC. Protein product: CASTDWTQETQYF.